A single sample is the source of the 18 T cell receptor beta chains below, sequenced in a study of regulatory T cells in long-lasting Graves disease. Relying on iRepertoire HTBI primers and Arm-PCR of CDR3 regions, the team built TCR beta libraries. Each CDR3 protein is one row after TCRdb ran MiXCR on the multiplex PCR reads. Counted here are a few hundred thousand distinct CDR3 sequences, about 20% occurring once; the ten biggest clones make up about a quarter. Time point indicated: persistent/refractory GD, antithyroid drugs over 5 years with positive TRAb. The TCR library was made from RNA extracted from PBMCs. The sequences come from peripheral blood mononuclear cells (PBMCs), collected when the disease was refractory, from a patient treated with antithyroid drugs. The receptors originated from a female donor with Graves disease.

The CDR3: CASSLVGTGRREQYF. The CDR3 DNA reads as TGTGCCAGCAGCTTAGTAGGGACGGGAAGACGCGAGCAGTACTTC. The chain couples TRBV7-9 to TRBJ2-7; either TRBD1 or TRBD2 may fit D (5 bases each). The CDR3 runs to 15 residues. The germline V gene encodes CDR1 SEHNR and CDR2 FQNEAQ (reference sequence). The ends were cut back, 1 base at V and 6 bases at J, with 16 bases in the middle.

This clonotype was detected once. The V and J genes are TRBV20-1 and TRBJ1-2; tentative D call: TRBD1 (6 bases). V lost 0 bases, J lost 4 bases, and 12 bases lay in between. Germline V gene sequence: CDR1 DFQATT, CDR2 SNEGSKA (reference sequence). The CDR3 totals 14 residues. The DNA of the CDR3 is TGCAGTGCTAGAGATTGGCAGGGGTTCTATGGCTACACCTTC. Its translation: CSARDWQGFYGYTF.

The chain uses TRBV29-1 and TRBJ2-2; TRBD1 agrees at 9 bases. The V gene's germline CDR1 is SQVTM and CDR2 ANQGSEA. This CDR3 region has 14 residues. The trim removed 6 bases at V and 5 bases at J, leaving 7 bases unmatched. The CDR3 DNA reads TGCAGCGTCGCGACAGGGGGAAGGACCGGGGAGCTGTTTTTT. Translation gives CSVATGGRTGELFF.

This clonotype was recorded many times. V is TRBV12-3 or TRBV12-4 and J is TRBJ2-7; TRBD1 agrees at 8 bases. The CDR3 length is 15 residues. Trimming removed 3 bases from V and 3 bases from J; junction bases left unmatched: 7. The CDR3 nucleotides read TGTGCCAGCAGTTTTTCGGAGACAGGGGACTACGAGCAGTACTTC. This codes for CASSFSETGDYEQYF.

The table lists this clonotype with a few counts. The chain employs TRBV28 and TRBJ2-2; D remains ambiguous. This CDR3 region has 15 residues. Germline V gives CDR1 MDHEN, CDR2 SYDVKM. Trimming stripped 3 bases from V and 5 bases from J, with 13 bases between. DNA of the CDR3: TGTGCCAGCAGTTTGGGGTCCAGAAGAACCGGGGAGCTGTTTTTT. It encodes CASSLGSRRTGELFF.

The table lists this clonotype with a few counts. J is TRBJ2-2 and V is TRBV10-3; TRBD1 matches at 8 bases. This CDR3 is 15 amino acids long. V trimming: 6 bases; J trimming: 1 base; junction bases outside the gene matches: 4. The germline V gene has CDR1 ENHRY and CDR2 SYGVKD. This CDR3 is CAIRAGQENTGELFF. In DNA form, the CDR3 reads TGTGCCATCAGGGCGGGACAGGAGAACACCGGGGAGCTGTTTTTT.

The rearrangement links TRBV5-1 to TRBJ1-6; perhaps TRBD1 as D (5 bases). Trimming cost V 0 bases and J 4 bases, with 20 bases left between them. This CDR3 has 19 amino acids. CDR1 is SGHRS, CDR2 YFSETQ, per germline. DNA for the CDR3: TGCGCCAGCAGCTTGGGACCCCGGGGCCTTGGCGGGTATAATTCACCCCTCCACTTT. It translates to CASSLGPRGLGGYNSPLHF.

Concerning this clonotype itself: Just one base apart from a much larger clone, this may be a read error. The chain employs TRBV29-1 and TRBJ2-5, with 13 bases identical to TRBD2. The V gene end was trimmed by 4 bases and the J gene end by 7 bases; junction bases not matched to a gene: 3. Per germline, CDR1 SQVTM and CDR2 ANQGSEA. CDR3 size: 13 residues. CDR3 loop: CSVGTSGRGTQYF. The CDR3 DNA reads TGCAGCGTTGGGACTAGCGGGAGAGGGACCCAGTACTTC.

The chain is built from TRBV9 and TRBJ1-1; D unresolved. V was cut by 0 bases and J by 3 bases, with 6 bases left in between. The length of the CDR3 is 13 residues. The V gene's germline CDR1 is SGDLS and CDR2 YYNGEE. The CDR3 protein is CASSVGPYTEAFF. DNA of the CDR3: TGTGCCAGCAGCGTAGGACCGTACACTGAAGCTTTCTTT.

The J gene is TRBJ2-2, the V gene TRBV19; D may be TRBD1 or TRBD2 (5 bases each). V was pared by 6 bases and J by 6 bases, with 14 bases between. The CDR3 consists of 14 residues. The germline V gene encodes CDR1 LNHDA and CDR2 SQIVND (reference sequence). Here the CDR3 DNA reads TGTGCCAGTAGCATGCTGGGGGTCGCCGGGGAGCTGTTTTTT. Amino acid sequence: CASSMLGVAGELFF.

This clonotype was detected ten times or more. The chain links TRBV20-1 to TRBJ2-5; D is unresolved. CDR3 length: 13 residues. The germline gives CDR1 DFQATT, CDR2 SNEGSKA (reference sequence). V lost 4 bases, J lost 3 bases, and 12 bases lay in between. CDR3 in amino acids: CSANLGGKETQYF. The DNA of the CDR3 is TGCAGTGCTAATCTCGGCGGAAAAGAGACCCAGTACTTC.

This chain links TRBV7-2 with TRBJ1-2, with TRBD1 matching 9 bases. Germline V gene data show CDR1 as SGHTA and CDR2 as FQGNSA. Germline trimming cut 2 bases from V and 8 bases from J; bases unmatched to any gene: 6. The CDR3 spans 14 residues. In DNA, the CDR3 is TGTGCCAGCAGCTTAAAACGGACAGGGGTGGGCTACACCTTC. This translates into CASSLKRTGVGYTF. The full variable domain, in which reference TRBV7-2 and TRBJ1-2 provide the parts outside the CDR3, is GAGVSQSPSNKVTEKGKDVELRCDPISGHTALYWYRQSLGQGLEFLIYFQGNSAPDKSGLPSDRFSAERTGGSVSTLTIQRTQQEDSAVYLCASSLKRTGVGYTFGSGTRLTVV.

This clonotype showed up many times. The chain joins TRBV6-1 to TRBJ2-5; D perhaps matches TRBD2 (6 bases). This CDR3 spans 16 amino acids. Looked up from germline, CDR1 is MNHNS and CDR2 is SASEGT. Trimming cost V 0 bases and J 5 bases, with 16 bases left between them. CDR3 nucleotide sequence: TGTGCCAGCAGTGAAGCGTGGGAGGCGCCGGAGGAGACCCAGTACTTC. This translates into CASSEAWEAPEETQYF.

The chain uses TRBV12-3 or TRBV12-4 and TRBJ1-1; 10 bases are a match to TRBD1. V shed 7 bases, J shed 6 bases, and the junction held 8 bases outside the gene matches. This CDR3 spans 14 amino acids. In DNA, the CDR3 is TGTGCCAGCACCCAGACAGGGGGCTGGTCTGAAGCTTTCTTT. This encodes CASTQTGGWSEAFF.

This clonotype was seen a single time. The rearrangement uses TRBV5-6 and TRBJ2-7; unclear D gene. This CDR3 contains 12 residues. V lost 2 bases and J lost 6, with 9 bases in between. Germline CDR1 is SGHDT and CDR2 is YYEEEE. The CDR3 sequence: CASSFVTTEQYF. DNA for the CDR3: TGTGCCAGCAGCTTCGTAACAACCGAGCAGTACTTC.

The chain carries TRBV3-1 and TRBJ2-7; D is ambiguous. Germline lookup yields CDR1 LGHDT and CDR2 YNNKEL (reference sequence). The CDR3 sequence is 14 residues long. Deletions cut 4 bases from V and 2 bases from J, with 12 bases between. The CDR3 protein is CASSPSGATYEQYF. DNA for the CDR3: TGTGCCAGCAGCCCCTCGGGCGCTACCTACGAGCAGTACTTC.

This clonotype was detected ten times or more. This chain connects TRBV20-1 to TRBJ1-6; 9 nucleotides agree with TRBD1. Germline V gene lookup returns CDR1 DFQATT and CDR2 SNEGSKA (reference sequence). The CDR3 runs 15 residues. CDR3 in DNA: TGCAGCCCATCCCAGGGGGGGACAGGGAGGTCACCCCTCCACTTT. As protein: CSPSQGGTGRSPLHF.

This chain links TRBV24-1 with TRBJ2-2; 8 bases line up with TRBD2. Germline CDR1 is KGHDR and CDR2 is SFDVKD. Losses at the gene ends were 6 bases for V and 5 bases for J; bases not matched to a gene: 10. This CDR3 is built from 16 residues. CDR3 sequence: CATSPGKREWTGELFF. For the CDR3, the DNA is TGTGCCACCAGTCCAGGCAAGCGGGAGTGGACCGGGGAGCTGTTTTTT.